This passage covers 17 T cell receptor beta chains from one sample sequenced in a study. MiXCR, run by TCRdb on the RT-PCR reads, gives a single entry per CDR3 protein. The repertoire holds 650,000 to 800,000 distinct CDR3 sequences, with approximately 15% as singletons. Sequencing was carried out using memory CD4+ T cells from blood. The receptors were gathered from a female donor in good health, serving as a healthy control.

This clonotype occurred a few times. The CDR3 is CSVEVQGGEKLFF. CDR3 DNA: TGCAGCGTTGAAGTCCAGGGGGGTGAAAAACTGTTTTTT. The V gene is TRBV29-1, the J gene TRBJ1-4; 7 bases align to TRBD1. CDR1 SQVTM and CDR2 ANQGSEA come from the germline V gene. Trimming at V came to 1 base and at J to 7 bases, leaving 3 bases not matched to a gene. The CDR3 has 13 amino acids.

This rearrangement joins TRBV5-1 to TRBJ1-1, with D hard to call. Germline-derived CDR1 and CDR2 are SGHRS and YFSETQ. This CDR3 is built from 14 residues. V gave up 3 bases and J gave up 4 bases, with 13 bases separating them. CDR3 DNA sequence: TGCGCCAGCAGCTCGACGCGGGGTGGCACTGAAGCTTTCTTT. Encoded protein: CASSSTRGGTEAFF.

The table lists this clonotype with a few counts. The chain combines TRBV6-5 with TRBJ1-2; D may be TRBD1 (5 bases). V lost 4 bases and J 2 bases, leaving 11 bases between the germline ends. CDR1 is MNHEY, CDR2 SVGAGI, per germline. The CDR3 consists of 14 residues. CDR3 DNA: TGTGCCAGCAGTTTCGCCCCAGGGAACTATGGCTACACCTTC. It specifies CASSFAPGNYGYTF.

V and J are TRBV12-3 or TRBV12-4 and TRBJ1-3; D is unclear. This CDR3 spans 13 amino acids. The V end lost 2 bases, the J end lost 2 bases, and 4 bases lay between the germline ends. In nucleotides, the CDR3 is TGTGCCAGCAGTTTAATCACTGGAAACACCATATATTTT. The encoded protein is CASSLITGNTIYF.

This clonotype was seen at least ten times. In nucleotides, the CDR3 is TGCAGCGCTATGAGCGGGAGTGGAGAGACCCAGTACTTC. It is translated as CSAMSGSGETQYF. The J gene is TRBJ2-5, the V gene TRBV29-1; TRBD2 matches at 8 bases. The CDR3 length is 13 residues. Germline assignment: CDR1 SQVTM and CDR2 ANQGSEA. With 7 bases clipped from V and 4 bases from J, the junction kept 8 bases outside the gene matches.

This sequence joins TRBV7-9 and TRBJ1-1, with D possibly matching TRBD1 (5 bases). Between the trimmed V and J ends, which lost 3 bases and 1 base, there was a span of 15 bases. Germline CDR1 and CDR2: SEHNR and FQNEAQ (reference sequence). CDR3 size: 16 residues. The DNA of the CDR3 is TGTGCCAGCAGCTTTCGGATCGGGACGGGGAACACTGAAGCTTTCTTT. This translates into CASSFRIGTGNTEAFF.

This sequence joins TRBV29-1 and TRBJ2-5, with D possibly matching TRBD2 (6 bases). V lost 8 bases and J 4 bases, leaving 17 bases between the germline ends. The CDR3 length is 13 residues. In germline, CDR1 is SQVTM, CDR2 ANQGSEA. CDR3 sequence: CSWEREEGETQYF. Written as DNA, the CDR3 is TGCAGCTGGGAAAGGGAGGAGGGAGAGACCCAGTACTTC.

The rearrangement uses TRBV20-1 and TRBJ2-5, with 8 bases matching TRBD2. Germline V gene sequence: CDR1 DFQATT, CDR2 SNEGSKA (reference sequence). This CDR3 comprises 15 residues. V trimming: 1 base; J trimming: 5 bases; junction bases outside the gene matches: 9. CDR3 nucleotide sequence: TGCAGTGCTAGAGTCCCTAGCGGGCTCGGGGAGACCCAGTACTTC. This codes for CSARVPSGLGETQYF.

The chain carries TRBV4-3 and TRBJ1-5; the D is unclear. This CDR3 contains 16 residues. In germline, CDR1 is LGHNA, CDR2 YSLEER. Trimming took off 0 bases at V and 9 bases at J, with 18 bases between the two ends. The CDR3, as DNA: TGCGCCAGCAGCCAAGATCTTGTGACGGAGCAATCGCCCCAGCATTTT. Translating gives CASSQDLVTEQSPQHF.

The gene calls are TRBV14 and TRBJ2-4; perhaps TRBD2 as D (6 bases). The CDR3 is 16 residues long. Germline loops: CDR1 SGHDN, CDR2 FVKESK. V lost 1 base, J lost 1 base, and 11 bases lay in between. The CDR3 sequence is CASSQVPAGAKNIQYF. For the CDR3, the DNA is TGTGCCAGCAGCCAAGTCCCGGCGGGGGCCAAAAACATTCAGTACTTC. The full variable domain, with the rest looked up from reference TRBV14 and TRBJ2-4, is EAGVTQFPSHSVIEKGQTVTLRCDPISGHDNLYWYRRVMGKEIKFLLHFVKESKQDESGMPNNRFLAERTGGTYSTLKVQPAELEDSGVYFCASSQVPAGAKNIQYFGAGTRLSVL.

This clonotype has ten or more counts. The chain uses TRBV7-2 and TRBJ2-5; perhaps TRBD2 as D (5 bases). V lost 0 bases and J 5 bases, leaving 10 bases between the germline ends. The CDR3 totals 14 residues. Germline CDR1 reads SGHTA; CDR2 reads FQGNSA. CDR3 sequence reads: CASSLASGRETQYF. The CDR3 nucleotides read TGTGCCAGCAGCTTAGCCAGCGGACGGGAGACCCAGTACTTC.

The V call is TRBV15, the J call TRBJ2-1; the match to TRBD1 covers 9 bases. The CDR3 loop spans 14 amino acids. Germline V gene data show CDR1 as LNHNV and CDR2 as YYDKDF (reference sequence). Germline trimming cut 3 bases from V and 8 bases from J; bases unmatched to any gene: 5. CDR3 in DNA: TGTGCCACCAGCAGGACAGGGGGAACATATGAGCAGTTCTTC. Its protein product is CATSRTGGTYEQFF.

The CDR3 protein is CASSRTGTVGGSPLHF. As DNA, the CDR3 is TGTGCCAGCAGTCGTACCGGGACAGTAGGAGGTTCACCCCTCCACTTT. V gene TRBV6-2 or TRBV6-3 combines with J gene TRBJ1-6, with 7 bases aligning to TRBD1. V shed 5 bases and J 9 bases; nucleotides not matched to a gene: 13. Germline lookup yields CDR1 MNHEY and CDR2 SVGEGT. The CDR3 length is 16 residues.

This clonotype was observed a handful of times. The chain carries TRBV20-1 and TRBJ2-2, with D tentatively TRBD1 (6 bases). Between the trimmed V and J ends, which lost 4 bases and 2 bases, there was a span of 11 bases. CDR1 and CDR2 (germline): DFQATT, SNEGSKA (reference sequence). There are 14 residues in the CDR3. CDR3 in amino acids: CSANPGVNTGELFF. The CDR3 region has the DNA TGCAGTGCTAATCCAGGGGTAAACACCGGGGAGCTGTTTTTT.

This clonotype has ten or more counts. The CDR3 DNA follows: TGTGCCAGCAGCTGGAAGTTCGGACAGGGGGCCTACGAGCAGTACTTC. Protein: CASSWKFGQGAYEQYF. The V call is TRBV5-6, the J call TRBJ2-7, with 10 bases fitting TRBD1. CDR1 is SGHDT, CDR2 YYEEEE, per germline. V lost 3 bases and J lost 2; bases outside the gene matches: 8. The length of the CDR3 is 16 residues.

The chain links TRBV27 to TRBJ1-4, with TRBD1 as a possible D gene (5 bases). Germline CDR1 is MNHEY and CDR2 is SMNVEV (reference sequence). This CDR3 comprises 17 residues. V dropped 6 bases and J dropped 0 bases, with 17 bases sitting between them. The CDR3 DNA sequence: TGTGCCAGCAGATTTTCCGGGACTTTTACAACTAATGAAAAACTGTTTTTT. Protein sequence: CASRFSGTFTTNEKLFF.

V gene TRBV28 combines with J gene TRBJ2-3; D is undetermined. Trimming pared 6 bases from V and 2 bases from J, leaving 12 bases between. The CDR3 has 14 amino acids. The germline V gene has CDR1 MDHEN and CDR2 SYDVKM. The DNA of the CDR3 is TGTGCCAGCAGGACTGGAACCCTCACAGATACGCAGTATTTT. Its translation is CASRTGTLTDTQYF.